A selection of T cell receptor beta chains follows, all from one sample in a study of beta chain features in type 1 diabetes. Sequencing used immunoSEQ multiplex PCR; TCRdb keeps in-frame clones, though not all of them. The data show some 60,000 clones, roughly three fifths seen once. Sequenced material: Tregs from blood. These receptors came from a woman between 18 and 30 years old in good health. CDR3s include the opening cysteine and the closing phenylalanine or tryptophan. A D gene is named only where the DNA matches it firmly. Size values are once, few and many counts, or a class for expanded clones, and some rows have none.

TRBJ2-5 | - | TRBV11-3 | - | CASSRGQETQYF | TGTGCCAGCAGTAGGGGGCAAGAGACCCAGTACTTC
TRBJ2-7 | - | TRBV7-9 | TRBD1 | CASSLGQGLREQYF | TGTGCCAGCAGCCTCGGACAGGGGTTGAGGGAGCAGTACTTC
TRBJ1-2 | - | TRBV5-4 | - | CASSSPISHGYTF | TGTGCCAGCAGCTCCCCTATCTCCCATGGCTACACCTTC
TRBJ2-5 | - | TRBV7-2 | TRBD2 | CASSLVVAGGPSAETQYF | TGTGCCAGCAGCTTAGTCGTAGCGGGGGGGCCTAGTGCGGAGACCCAGTACTTC
TRBJ1-2 | - | TRBV5-5 | - | CASSFRDTLSYGYTF | TGTGCCAGCAGCTTCCGGGACACGCTAAGCTATGGCTACACCTTC
TRBJ2-2 | - | TRBV18 | - | CASSPRTANTGELFF | TGTGCCAGCTCACCGAGGACAGCGAACACCGGGGAGCTGTTTTTT
TRBJ2-1 | - | TRBV30 | TRBD2 | CAWRLASNEQFF | TGTGCCTGGAGACTAGCGTCAAATGAGCAGTTCTTC
TRBJ2-2 | - | TRBV6-6 | - | CASSYRFGELFF | TGTGCCAGCAGTTACCGTTTCGGGGAGCTGTTTTTT
TRBJ2-3 | few | TRBV5-1 | TRBD1 | CASSSDRATDTQYF | TGCGCCAGCAGCTCGGACAGGGCCACAGATACGCAGTATTTT
TRBJ1-2 | once | TRBV29-1 | TRBD1 | CSARDRGNYGYTF | TGCAGCGCCAGGGACAGGGGGAACTATGGCTACACCTTC
TRBJ2-5 | - | TRBV7-6 | - | CASRLGHRAPWETQYF | TGTGCCAGCAGGTTAGGGCACAGGGCCCCTTGGGAGACCCAGTACTTC
TRBJ1-2 | few | TRBV5-1 | TRBD1 | CASSKGQASGYTF | TGCGCCAGCAGCAAGGGACAGGCAAGTGGCTACACCTTC
TRBJ1-2 | - | TRBV5-4 | - | CASSLDSQASYGYTF | TGTGCCAGCAGCTTGGATAGCCAAGCAAGCTATGGCTACACCTTC
TRBJ2-6 | - | TRBV6-1 | - | CASSDTPSSGANVLTF | TGTGCCAGCAGTGATACACCGTCCTCTGGGGCCAACGTCCTGACTTTC
TRBJ1-1 | - | TRBV7-3 | - | CASSLSGTLVTEAFF | TGTGCCAGCAGCTTAAGTGGCACCCTGGTCACTGAAGCTTTCTTT
TRBJ2-5 | - | TRBV2 | - | CASGGREAQYF | TGTGCCAGCGGGGGCCGAGAGGCCCAGTACTTC
TRBJ2-5 | - | TRBV2 | - | CASRLQETQYF | TGTGCCAGCAGACTCCAAGAGACCCAGTACTTC
TRBJ1-2 | - | TRBV7-2 | - | CASSLGGGVGYGYTF | TGTGCCAGCAGCTTAGGCGGGGGGGTCGGTTATGGCTACACCTTC
TRBJ2-5 | few | TRBV20-1 | - | CSATRETQYF | TGCAGTGCTACCCGTGAGACCCAGTACTTC
TRBJ2-7 | few | TRBV5-1 | - | CASSSAPQVPQYF | TGCGCCAGCAGCTCGGCTCCTCAGGTCCCCCAGTACTTC
TRBJ1-3 | few | TRBV5-1 | - | CASSEGAGNTIYF | TGCGCCAGCAGCGAAGGGGCAGGAAACACCATATATTTT
TRBJ2-7 | - | TRBV15 | - | CATSREPSYEQYF | TGTGCCACCAGCAGGGAGCCATCCTACGAGCAGTACTTC
TRBJ2-6 | - | TRBV2 | - | CASSREPSGANVLTF | TGTGCCAGCAGCCGGGAGCCTTCTGGGGCCAACGTCCTGACTTTC
TRBJ1-1 | - | TRBV30 | - | CAWMQGYTEAFF | TGTGCCTGGATGCAGGGTTACACTGAAGCTTTCTTT
TRBJ2-2 | - | TRBV4-2 | TRBD2 | CASSRTSSGELFF | TGTGCCAGCAGCCGGACTAGCTCCGGGGAGCTGTTTTTT
TRBJ2-5 | - | TRBV7-2 | TRBD2 | CASARASGGLQETQYF | TGTGCCAGCGCCAGGGCTAGCGGGGGGTTACAAGAGACCCAGTACTTC
TRBJ2-7 | few | TRBV14 | - | CASSQRQGRVFPYEQYF | TGTGCCAGCAGCCAACGCCAGGGAAGGGTGTTTCCCTACGAGCAGTACTTC
TRBJ2-3 | - | TRBV19 | - | CASKISPSTDTQYF | TGTGCCAGTAAAATTAGCCCAAGCACAGATACGCAGTATTTT